Each of the 16 T cell receptor beta chains below was sequenced from the same sample in a study of spatial heterogeneity in lung cancer. Specified time point: blood at routine non-recurrence follow-up after resection. TCRdb used MiXCR to reprocess the 5' RACE reads, holding one entry per CDR3 protein. The data show around 29,000 distinct CDR3 sequences, with more than 9% seen just once and 28% held by the top ten. This specimen was PBMCs, taken at follow-up. All receptors derive from a female donor with early-stage non-small cell lung cancer.

This clonotype was detected only a few times. The J gene is TRBJ2-2, the V gene TRBV14; TRBD1 aligns across 11 bases. This CDR3 is 21 amino acids long. Germline V gene data show CDR1 as SGHDN and CDR2 as FVKESK. Unmatched junction bases numbered 19, after V lost 2 bases and J lost 5 bases. CDR3 sequence: CASSQPGRDRGSPWRTGELFF. The CDR3 DNA reads as TGTGCCAGCAGCCAACCCGGCCGGGACAGGGGGTCGCCTTGGAGAACCGGGGAGCTGTTTTTT.

In this sample, this clonotype turned up many times. The V and J genes are TRBV6-2 or TRBV6-3 and TRBJ2-3, with no clear D. With 6 bases removed from V and 6 bases from J, the gap between germline ends came to 16 bases. Per the germline V gene, CDR1 is MNHEY and CDR2 is SVGEGT. This CDR3 comprises 14 residues. CDR3 protein: CASSPSRVGDTQYF. The CDR3 bases are TGTGCCAGCAGCCCAAGTCGAGTGGGCGATACGCAGTATTTT.

This clonotype was counted at least ten times. The rearrangement uses TRBV20-1 and TRBJ1-5; the D is unclear. Trimming removed 0 bases from V and 2 bases from J, with 14 bases in between. Germline CDR1 reads DFQATT; CDR2 reads SNEGSKA (reference sequence). The CDR3 is 16 amino acids. CDR3 nucleotide sequence: TGCAGTGCTAGAGATCCTTTAGACTGGGGCAATCAGCCCCAGCATTTT. Protein sequence: CSARDPLDWGNQPQHF.

Many counts were recorded for this clonotype. The chain uses TRBV20-1 and TRBJ1-2, with no clear D. This CDR3 has 13 amino acids. Germline V CDR1 and CDR2: DFQATT, SNEGSKA (reference sequence). Trimming cost V 5 bases and J 4 bases, with 14 bases left between them. Here the CDR3 reads CSAFKAQAYGYTF. CDR3 bases: TGCAGTGCTTTTAAGGCTCAGGCCTATGGCTACACCTTC.

The chain combines TRBV28 with TRBJ1-5; a weak D match, TRBD1 (6 bases). This CDR3 contains 14 residues. The V end lost 5 bases, the J end lost 3 bases, and 11 bases lay between the germline ends. Germline-derived CDR1 and CDR2 are MDHEN and SYDVKM. The CDR3 DNA is TGTGCCAGCAGTGTTCAGGGGTCCAATCAGCCCCAGCATTTT. Protein sequence: CASSVQGSNQPQHF.

This clonotype has ten or more counts. The chain has TRBV4-2 and TRBJ2-5; D ambiguous. Per germline, CDR1 LGHNA and CDR2 YNFKEQ. The CDR3 contains 14 residues. V lost 1 base and J lost 0, with 6 bases in between. CDR3 DNA: TGTGCCAGCAGCCAAGCCGAAGACCAAGAGACCCAGTACTTC. The encoded protein is CASSQAEDQETQYF.

The CDR3 DNA reads TGTGCCAGCAGCTTAGCGCTGCAGGGGAAAGAGACCCAGTACTTC. Amino acids: CASSLALQGKETQYF. The chain has TRBV7-9 and TRBJ2-5, with D possibly TRBD1 on 6 matching bases. This CDR3 region has 15 residues. Trimming took off 0 bases at V and 3 bases at J, with 11 bases between the two ends. Germline lookup yields CDR1 SEHNR and CDR2 FQNEAQ (reference sequence).

The sample holds many counts of this clonotype. V and J are TRBV2 and TRBJ1-5, with unresolved D. This CDR3 is built from 14 residues. The germline V gene encodes CDR1 SNHLY and CDR2 FYNNEI. V gave up 2 bases and J gave up 10 bases, with 15 bases separating them. This CDR3 reads CASSERGIAPPQHF. The CDR3 DNA sequence: TGTGCCAGCAGTGAACGAGGGATCGCCCCTCCCCAGCATTTT.

This clonotype came up many times. CDR3 nucleotides: TGTGCCAGCAGTTTTAGACTACATCCCTACGAGCAGTACTTC. Its protein product is CASSFRLHPYEQYF. This chain uses TRBV28 with TRBJ2-7; possibly TRBD2 for D (5 bases). This CDR3 is 14 amino acids long. CDR1 MDHEN and CDR2 SYDVKM come from the germline V gene. With 3 bases removed from V and 2 bases from J, the gap between germline ends came to 11 bases.

The chain links TRBV21-1 to TRBJ2-7; the table's D gene call, TRBD1, was not cross checked with the DNA. TRBV21-1 is a pseudogene segment. CDR3 length: 17 amino acids. CDR3 nucleotides: TGTGCCAGCAGCAAAGTGATCCGGGGCCGGGCTGAATACGAGCAGTACTTC. The encoded protein is CASSKVIRGRAEYEQYF.

This clonotype was seen a handful of times. The chain recombines TRBV5-1 with TRBJ1-5, with D unclear. The CDR3 sequence is 14 residues long. Germline V gene data show CDR1 as SGHRS and CDR2 as YFSETQ. The V gene lost 0 bases and the J gene lost 3 bases, with 7 bases spanning the gap. The CDR3 loop is CASSLEGFNQPQHF. CDR3 in DNA: TGCGCCAGCAGCTTGGAGGGATTCAATCAGCCCCAGCATTTT.

In the case of this clonotype: This may come from a read error, since a much larger clone is one base off. The J gene is TRBJ2-5, the V gene TRBV7-8; 7 nucleotides line up with TRBD2. J gave up 5 bases and V 1 base, and 1 base lay outside the gene matches. Germline CDR1 and CDR2: SGHVS and FQNEAQ. The CDR3 runs to 13 residues. The CDR3 DNA follows: TGTGCCAGCAGCTTAGTGCGGGAGGAGACCCAGTACTTC. Translated: CASSLVREETQYF.

CDR3 protein: CASSLSAGKNTGELFF. The DNA of the CDR3 is TGTGCCAGCAGCTTAAGTGCGGGGAAGAACACCGGGGAGCTGTTTTTT. The chain employs TRBV7-2 and TRBJ2-2; D may be TRBD2 (6 bases). In germline, CDR1 is SGHTA, CDR2 FQGNSA. CDR3 length: 16 amino acids. Trimming removed 2 bases from V and 1 base from J, with 11 bases in between.

The chain has TRBV5-1 and TRBJ2-3, with 8 bases that match TRBD2. Germline V gene lookup returns CDR1 SGHRS and CDR2 YFSETQ. J was trimmed by 1 base and V by 4 bases; bases with no gene match: 2. This CDR3 is 14 amino acids long. CDR3 bases: TGCGCCAGCAGCCTTAGCGGGGGCACAGATACGCAGTATTTT. This translates into CASSLSGGTDTQYF.

The sample holds a few counts of this clonotype. This rearrangement joins TRBV25-1 to TRBJ2-5; 10 bases align to TRBD2. Germline V gene data show CDR1 as MGHDK and CDR2 as SYGVNS. The junction had 6 bases not matched to a gene; V was cut back by 6 bases and J by 5 bases. The CDR3 runs to 14 residues. In DNA form, the CDR3 reads TGTGCCAGCAGAGGGACTAGCGTGATGGAGACCCAGTACTTC. Translation: CASRGTSVMETQYF.

This clonotype has at least ten counts. The chain links TRBV7-8 to TRBJ2-1; D is undetermined. CDR1 SGHVS and CDR2 FQNEAQ come from the germline V gene. This CDR3 has 12 residues. Trimming removed 1 base at V and 9 bases at J, with 7 bases between. Here the CDR3 reads CASSLGRLEQFF. In DNA form, the CDR3 reads TGTGCCAGCAGCTTAGGACGGCTTGAGCAGTTCTTC.